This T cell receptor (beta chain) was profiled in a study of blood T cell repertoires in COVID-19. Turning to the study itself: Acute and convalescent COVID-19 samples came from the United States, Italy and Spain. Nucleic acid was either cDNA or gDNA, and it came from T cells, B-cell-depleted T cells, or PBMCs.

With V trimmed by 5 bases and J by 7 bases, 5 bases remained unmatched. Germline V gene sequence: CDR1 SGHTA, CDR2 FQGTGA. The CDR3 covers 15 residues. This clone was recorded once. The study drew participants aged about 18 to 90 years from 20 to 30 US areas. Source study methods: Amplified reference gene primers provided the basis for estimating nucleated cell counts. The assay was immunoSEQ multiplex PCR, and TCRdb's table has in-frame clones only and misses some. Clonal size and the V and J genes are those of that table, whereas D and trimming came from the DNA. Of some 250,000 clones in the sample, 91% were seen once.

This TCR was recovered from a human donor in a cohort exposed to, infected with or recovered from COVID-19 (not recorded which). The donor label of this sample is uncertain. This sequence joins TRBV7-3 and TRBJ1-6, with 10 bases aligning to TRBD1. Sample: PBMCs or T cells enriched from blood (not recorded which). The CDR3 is CASSLGTGDNSPLHF. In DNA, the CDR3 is TGTGCCAGCAGCCTCGGGACAGGGGACAATTCACCCCTCCACTTT.